This T cell receptor (beta chain) is from a study of regulatory T cells in long-lasting Graves disease. The CDR3 is made up of 14 amino acids. From germline, CDR1 is SQVTM and CDR2 ANQGSEA. The junction had 10 bases not matched to a gene; V was cut back by 6 bases and J by 2 bases. As to time point: newly diagnosed GD, antithyroid drugs for less than 3 months. Researchers made the TCR library from RNA that was extracted from PBMCs. Investigators prepared the TCR beta libraries by applying iRepertoire HTBI primers and Arm-PCR of CDR3 regions. One entry per CDR3 protein results from TCRdb running MiXCR on the multiplex PCR reads. Among roughly 560,000 distinct CDR3 sequences listed, around 12% were seen once. The same specimen was also included in a second study, on T cells in Graves' hyperthyroidism and ophthalmopathy.

The material was peripheral blood mononuclear cells (PBMCs), obtained at new diagnosis, from a patient treated with antithyroid drugs. The sequence was obtained from a woman aged 25-40 years with Graves disease. The rearrangement joins TRBV29-1 to TRBJ2-7; 7 bases match TRBD2. The CDR3 region is CSVHLVGGAYEQYF. Written as DNA, the CDR3 is TGCAGCGTGCACCTTGTTGGGGGGGCCTACGAGCAGTACTTC.